This TCR beta chain was profiled in a study of CD8 T cells in Susac syndrome. Random hexamers were used to reverse transcribe the RNA input (roughly 0.5 to 1 ug). Amplification of TCR beta CDR3 by immunoSEQ multiplex PCR spanned 54 Vbeta and 13 Jbeta. From the immunoSEQ multiplex PCR reads, TCRdb called clonotypes with MiXCR, one entry per CDR3 protein. Of hundreds of thousands of distinct CDR3 sequences listed, approximately 95% are singletons. Looked up from germline, CDR1 is LNHDA and CDR2 is SQIVND (reference sequence). The CDR3 is 17 residues long. The V and J ends lost 6 bases and 0 bases respectively, with 18 bases between them.

This TCR derives from a human donor with multiple sclerosis. The rearrangement joins TRBV19 to TRBJ2-1; no definite D call. The source material was CD4+ T cells from PBMCs. CDR3 region: CASSTLRATSSYNEQFF. In DNA form, the CDR3 reads TGTGCCAGTAGCACACTACGGGCGACGAGCTCCTACAATGAGCAGTTCTTC.